This is a list of T cell receptor beta chains from one sample in a study of T-cell memory formation after mild COVID-19. One entry per CDR3 protein results from TCRdb running MiXCR on the 5' RACE reads. Of approximately 340,000 distinct CDR3 sequences listed, under 15% are singletons. Sequenced: PBMCs or a T cell subset sorted from them (not recorded which). The receptor source for this set is a man between 18 and 35 years old who had mild COVID-19 (a few samples of this study predate the infection). Cell type and time point are not known. Both conserved end residues are part of each CDR3. A D gene is named only where the DNA matches it firmly. Rows may omit the clone size; those that give it use once, few, many or a size class.

cdr3_aa	cdr3_nt	v_call	d_call	j_call	clone_size
CAISEPGLAYGYTF	TGTGCCATCAGTGAGCCAGGGCTGGCCTATGGCTACACCTTC	TRBV10-3	-	TRBJ1-2	few
CASSQYFPVRDYGYTF	TGCGCCAGCAGCCAGTACTTCCCCGTCCGGGACTATGGCTACACCTTC	TRBV4-3	-	TRBJ1-2	-
CASSLDGTRYEQYF	TGTGCCAGCAGTTTAGATGGGACTCGCTACGAGCAGTACTTC	TRBV27	-	TRBJ2-7	-
CSVGPGGRTDTQYF	TGCAGCGTTGGCCCCGGGGGGCGTACAGATACGCAGTATTTT	TRBV29-1	-	TRBJ2-3	-
CASGGSLPRNEQFF	TGTGCCAGCGGGGGAAGCCTGCCTAGAAATGAGCAGTTCTTC	TRBV12-3/TRBV12-4	-	TRBJ2-1	many
CASSLEGPTGYTF	TGTGCCAGCAGCTTGGAGGGCCCGACGGGCTACACCTTC	TRBV5-5	-	TRBJ1-2	many
CATYSRTVNTEAFF	TGTGCCACCTATAGCAGGACAGTGAACACTGAAGCTTTCTTT	TRBV27	-	TRBJ1-1	few
CASSQAMANSPLHF	TGTGCCAGCAGCCAGGCGATGGCGAATTCACCCCTCCACTTT	TRBV7-2	-	TRBJ1-6	-
CASSTDREGSKAFF	TGCGCCAGCAGCACGGACAGGGAAGGGTCCAAAGCTTTCTTT	TRBV5-1	TRBD1	TRBJ1-1	-
CASTTLGGVRVGYTF	TGCGCCAGCACCACTCTGGGAGGGGTTCGGGTAGGCTACACCTTC	TRBV4-1	-	TRBJ1-2	many
CATSRGSGGQETQYF	TGTGCCACCAGCAGAGGGTCAGGGGGCCAGGAGACCCAGTACTTC	TRBV15	TRBD1	TRBJ2-5	few
CATSFRQGDDEQFF	TGTGCCACCAGCTTTAGACAGGGGGACGATGAGCAGTTCTTC	TRBV15	TRBD1	TRBJ2-1	-
CASSRKEGRVIF	TGTGCCAGCAGCCGGAAGGAGGGTCGGGTTATCTTC	TRBV7-9	-	TRBJ2-1	-
CASRRDFLAGNTIYF	TGCGCCAGCAGGCGGGACTTTCTTGCTGGAAACACCATATATTTT	TRBV5-1	-	TRBJ1-3	few
CASSGGGQYF	TGTGCCAGCAGCGGCGGGGGCCAGTACTTC	TRBV12-3/TRBV12-4	TRBD2	TRBJ2-5	few
CASSQERGVAGQTQYF	TGCGCCAGCAGCCAAGAGCGGGGGGTAGCTGGGCAGACGCAGTATTTT	TRBV4-3	TRBD2	TRBJ2-3	many
CATSDLYPTQGNNEQFF	TGTGCCACCAGTGATTTGTACCCAACGCAGGGGAACAATGAGCAGTTCTTC	TRBV24-1	-	TRBJ2-1	-
CASSFFGISSYNEQFF	TGTGCCAGCAGCTTCTTTGGGATTAGCTCCTACAATGAGCAGTTCTTC	TRBV7-8	-	TRBJ2-1	few
CASSLELGYEQYF	TGTGCCAGCAGCTTAGAATTGGGGTACGAGCAGTACTTC	TRBV7-7	-	TRBJ2-7	once
CASSATGAFNQPQHF	TGTGCCAGCAGCGCGACAGGGGCGTTCAATCAGCCCCAGCATTTT	TRBV9	TRBD1	TRBJ1-5	-
CASRDPLATGELFF	TGTGCCAGCAGGGACCCTCTAGCAACCGGGGAGCTGTTTTTT	TRBV2	-	TRBJ2-2	few
CASSVGRGENYGYTF	TGTGCCAGCAGCGTAGGCAGGGGAGAGAACTATGGCTACACCTTC	TRBV9	-	TRBJ1-2	-
CASSSHFSGTQEGYTF	TGTGCCAGCAGCTCACATTTCTCCGGGACGCAGGAGGGCTACACCTTC	TRBV7-9	-	TRBJ1-2	-
CASSGPGVDEQFF	TGTGCCAGTAGTGGACCCGGGGTCGATGAGCAGTTCTTC	TRBV19	-	TRBJ2-1	-
CASSYSTSLGGGGTEAFF	TGTGCCAGCAGTTACTCGACAAGCCTCGGGGGAGGCGGGACTGAAGCTTTCTTT	TRBV6-5	-	TRBJ1-1	many
CASSFRGRPYEQYF	TGTGCCAGCAGTTTCAGGGGGCGCCCCTACGAGCAGTACTTC	TRBV27	TRBD1	TRBJ2-7	-
CASSSPRTSGHYTQYF	TGTGCCAGCAGTTCTCCCCGGACTAGCGGCCATTATACGCAGTATTTT	TRBV6-2/TRBV6-3	TRBD2	TRBJ2-3	-
CASSLAGTPSTDTQYF	TGCGCCAGCAGCCTCGCCGGGACTCCTAGCACAGATACGCAGTATTTT	TRBV5-1	-	TRBJ2-3	few
CASSYDRARTEAFF	TGTGCCAGCAGTTACGACAGGGCGAGGACTGAAGCTTTCTTT	TRBV12-3/TRBV12-4	TRBD1	TRBJ1-1	-
CASSPGDLSNQPQHF	TGTGCCAGCAGCCCCGGGGACCTAAGCAATCAGCCCCAGCATTTT	TRBV7-2	-	TRBJ1-5	-
CASRTGTSGSLGLLDEQFF	TGCGCCAGCCGCACCGGGACTAGCGGGTCCTTGGGGTTACTGGATGAGCAGTTCTTC	TRBV5-1	TRBD2	TRBJ2-1	many
CASSYSRSGGDTEAFF	TGTGCCAGCAGTTACTCGAGATCCGGCGGGGACACTGAAGCTTTCTTT	TRBV6-5	-	TRBJ1-1	few
CASSPGGGAGNGYTF	TGTGCCAGCAGCCCCGGGGGCGGAGCGGGGAATGGCTACACCTTC	TRBV7-2	-	TRBJ1-2	-
CASSVGGRTDTQYF	TGTGCCAGCAGCGTAGGGGGCCGGACAGATACGCAGTATTTT	TRBV9	-	TRBJ2-3	-
CASSVELADNEQFF	TGTGCCAGCAGCGTAGAACTAGCCGACAATGAGCAGTTCTTC	TRBV9	-	TRBJ2-1	-
CASSLEGGPIYGYTF	TGTGCCAGCAGCCTAGAAGGGGGCCCAATCTATGGCTACACCTTC	TRBV7-3	TRBD1	TRBJ1-2	few
CASRVGGESTGELFF	TGTGCCAGCAGGGTCGGGGGAGAGTCCACCGGGGAGCTGTTTTTT	TRBV6-1	-	TRBJ2-2	-